This T cell receptor (beta chain) was captured by sequencing in a study of tumor-infiltrating T cells and Merkel cell polyomavirus (TCRdb year 2017). For the study in its entirety: The study examined CD8+ T cells specific for the Merkel cell polyomavirus KLL epitope in Merkel cell carcinoma patients. TRB sequencing covered KLL-tetramer-sorted cells from blood or tumor-infiltrating lymphocytes in approximately 15 samples, plus 12 matched whole-tumor samples. Varying disease stages were represented at patient presentation, and patients were followed for a median of about 2.8 years (range 1.1 to 6.0 years). The therapies patients received were varied and non-standardized, including chemotherapy, radiation and immunotherapies. The majority of whole-tumor samples consisted of approximately 25-micron curls cut from formalin-fixed, paraffin-embedded tissue blocks. Across the study, one tumor sample was obtained as a frozen nodal tumor digest and one as a flash-frozen core biopsy of a metastasis. The full study reports these points: Because only a single viral epitope was studied, T cells directed against other Merkel cell polyomavirus epitopes were not captured. KLL-specific TRB repertoires were found to be diverse and largely private, with only one public clonotype, shared by two patients, identified among 400 or so unique sequences. Significantly improved MCC-specific survival was associated with a higher intratumoral fraction of KLL-specific T cells (roughly 1.9-20% versus about 0-0.14%). One limitation of the study is the small sample size (n of about eleven patients). More unique KLL-specific clonotypes in tumors (roughly 5-108 vs 0-3) was associated with a significant MCC-specific survival advantage (P = 0.0051).

CDR1 SNHLY and CDR2 FYNNEI were looked up in the germline V gene. There are 15 amino acids in the CDR3, from cysteine to phenylalanine inclusive. Only the CDR3 portion is preserved as DNA: 45 bases, with reading frame beginning at the first base. Trimming takes 5 bases off V and 5 bases off J; junction bases not matched to a gene: 4. By immunohistochemistry, the tumors of all patients showed robust positive staining for Merkel cell polyomavirus Large T antigen. The study included around 11 Merkel cell carcinoma patients whose blood and/or cultured TIL contained robust KLL-tetramer+ populations exceeding 0.04% of CD8+ T cells. All patients were Caucasian, with a median age of approximately 65 years and a range of roughly 45 to 85 years. Lymph node tumors were analyzed for patients with unknown primaries presenting with nodal disease, or where primary tissue was insufficient. As concerns this clone: Its binding antigen is unknown. No per-base quality is available; no much larger clone lies one base away.

The method behind the library was the immunoSEQ multiplex PCR assay. Genomic DNA extraction, TRB sequencing and normalization were carried out by Adaptive Biotechnologies (Seattle, WA). The paper's processing steps were these. Clonality was calculated as one minus the Shannon entropy of productive TRB sequences, normalized by log2 of unique productive sequences. KLL-specific clonotypes in tumors were identified by matching TCRbeta CDR3 amino acid sequences with those from each patient's tetramer-sorted sample. Not all clones reach the TCRdb copy of this immuneACCESS table, which keeps in-frame sequences only. Checked studies attribute under half of the gap to unresolved V genes and leave the rest unexplained. V and J calls and clone size are given by that table; D and trimming were obtained from the DNA. In this sample the table shows 24,000 or so clones, around nine tenths of which occur a single time. In total, the top ten clones hold less than 3% of the sample.

Sequencing used lymph node tissue. The V gene is TRBV2 and the J gene is TRBJ2-2; 11 nucleotides in the junction match TRBD2. The source is a man in his fifties or sixties with Merkel cell carcinoma. CDR3 reads: CASSPSGRMTGELFF. The DNA is TGTGCCAGCAGTCCTAGCGGGAGGATGACCGGGGAGCTGTTTTTT. Reference TRBV2 and TRBJ2-2 proteins supply the regions before and after the CDR3; the full variable domain is: EPEVTQTPSHQVTQMGQEVILRCVPISNHLYFYWYRQILGQKVEFLVSFYNNEISEKSEIFDDQFSVERPDGSNFTLKIRSTKLEDSAMYFCASSPSGRMTGELFFGEGSRLTVL.